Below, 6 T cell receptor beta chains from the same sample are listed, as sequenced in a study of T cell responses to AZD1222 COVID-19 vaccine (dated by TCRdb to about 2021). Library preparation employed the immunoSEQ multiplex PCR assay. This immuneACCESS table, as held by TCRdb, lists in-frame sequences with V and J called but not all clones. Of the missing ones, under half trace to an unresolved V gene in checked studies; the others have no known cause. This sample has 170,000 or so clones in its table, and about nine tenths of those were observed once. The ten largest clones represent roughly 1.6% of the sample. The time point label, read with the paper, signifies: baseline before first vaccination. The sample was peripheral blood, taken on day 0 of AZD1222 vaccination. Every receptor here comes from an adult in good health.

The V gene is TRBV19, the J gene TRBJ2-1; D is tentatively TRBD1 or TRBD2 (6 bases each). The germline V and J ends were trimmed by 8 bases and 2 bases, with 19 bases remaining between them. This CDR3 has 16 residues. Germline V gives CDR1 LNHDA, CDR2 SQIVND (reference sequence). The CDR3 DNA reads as TGTGCCAGTCAAGTGGGGGGCATCGGGGCCTACAATGAGCAGTTCTTC. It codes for CASQVGGIGAYNEQFF. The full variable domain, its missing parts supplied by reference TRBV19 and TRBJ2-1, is DGGITQSPKYLFRKEGQNVTLSCEQNLNHDAMYWYRQDPGQGLRLIYYSQIVNDFQKGDIAEGYSVSREKKESFPLTVTSAQKNPTAFYLCASQVGGIGAYNEQFFGPGTRLTVL.

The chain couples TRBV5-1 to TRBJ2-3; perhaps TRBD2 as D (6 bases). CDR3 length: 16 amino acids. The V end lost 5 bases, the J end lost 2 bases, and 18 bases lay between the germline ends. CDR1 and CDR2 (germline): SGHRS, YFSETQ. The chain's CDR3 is CASRAIGTQPTDTQYF. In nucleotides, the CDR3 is TGCGCCAGCAGGGCCATCGGGACTCAACCCACAGATACGCAGTATTTT.

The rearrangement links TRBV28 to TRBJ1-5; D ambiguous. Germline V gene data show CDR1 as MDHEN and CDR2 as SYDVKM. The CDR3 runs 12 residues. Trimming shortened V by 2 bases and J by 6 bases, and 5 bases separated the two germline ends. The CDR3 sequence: CASSLLSQPQHF. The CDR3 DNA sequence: TGTGCCAGCAGTTTACTGAGTCAGCCCCAGCATTTT.

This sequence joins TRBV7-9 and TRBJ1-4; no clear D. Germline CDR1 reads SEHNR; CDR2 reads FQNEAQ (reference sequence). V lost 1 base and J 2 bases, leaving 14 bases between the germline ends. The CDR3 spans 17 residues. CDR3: CASSLGSPAATNEKLFF. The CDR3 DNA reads TGTGCCAGCAGCTTAGGTAGCCCCGCGGCTACTAATGAAAAACTGTTTTTT.

CDR3 sequence (DNA): TGTGCCAGCAGCACATGGAGGGAGACACTTAACTCTGGAAACACCATATATTTT. This translates into CASSTWRETLNSGNTIYF. This chain uses TRBV9 with TRBJ1-3; D remains unclear. This CDR3 has 18 residues. V lost 4 bases and J 0 bases, leaving 20 bases between the germline ends. The germline V gene encodes CDR1 SGDLS and CDR2 YYNGEE.

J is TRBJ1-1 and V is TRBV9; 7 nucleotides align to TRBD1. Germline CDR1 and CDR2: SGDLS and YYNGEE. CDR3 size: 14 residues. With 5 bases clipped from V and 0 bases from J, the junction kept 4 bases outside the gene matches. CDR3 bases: TGTGCCAGCAGTGAGGGACAGATGAACACTGAAGCTTTCTTT. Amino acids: CASSEGQMNTEAFF. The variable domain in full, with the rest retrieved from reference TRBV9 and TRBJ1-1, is DSGVTQTPKHLITATGQRVTLRCSPRSGDLSVYWYQQSLDQGLQFLIQYYNGEERAKGNILERFSAQQFPDLHSELNLSSLELGDSALYFCASSEGQMNTEAFFGQGTRLTVV.